This T cell receptor beta chain derives from a study of early T cells in non-severe SARS-CoV-2 infection. About the research overall: With bulk RNA from unsorted whole blood as input, sequencing yielded unpaired chains. Study outcomes and limitations: Database matching using VDJdb favored anti-spike CD8 responses, with private and CD4 specificities left missing.

Researchers tagged individual cDNA molecules with unique molecular identifiers. TCRdb processed the 5' RACE reads anew with MiXCR; each CDR3 protein has one entry. The sample shows more than 90,000 distinct CDR3 sequences, roughly 11% of them seen only once. Trimming took 5 bases from V and 8 from J, leaving 10 bases between them. CDR3 length: 12 residues. Germline assignment: CDR1 LNHDA and CDR2 SQIVND (reference sequence). In this sample, this clonotype turned up many times. What it binds is not known. V usage is TRBV19 and J usage is TRBJ2-1, with D perhaps TRBD1 (5 bases). The source material was whole blood. The sequence derives from an adult who was a healthcare worker with PCR-confirmed SARS-CoV-2 infection or an uninfected control (not recorded which). The CDR3 DNA sequence: TGTGCCAGTAGTGCAAGGGGCTATGAGCAGTTCTTC. Translating gives CASSARGYEQFF. Supplemented by reference TRBV19 and TRBJ2-1, the full variable domain reads DGGITQSPKYLFRKEGQNVTLSCEQNLNHDAMYWYRQDPGQGLRLIYYSQIVNDFQKGDIAEGYSVSREKKESFPLTVTSAQKNPTAFYLCASSARGYEQFFGPGTRLTVL.